Listed below are T cell receptor beta chains from one sample, sequenced in a study of T cells after yellow fever vaccination. One entry per CDR3 protein results from TCRdb running MiXCR on the 5' RACE reads. The table lists around 330,000 distinct CDR3 sequences, 3.6% of them singletons. The sample in question was PBMCs, obtained on the day of the yellow fever booster vaccination. Source of these receptors: a man between 18 and 35 years old who received the YFV17D yellow fever vaccine. Each CDR3 is given with its conserved first and last residue. D genes are given only for firm matches. Clone size is shown for a subset of rows, as once, few, many or a class of expanded clone.

TRBJ1-1 | NA | TRBV5-1 | many | TGCGCCAGCAGCTTGCAGGGACTCTCCGAAAACACTGAAGCTTTCTTT | CASSLQGLSENTEAFF
TRBJ2-7 | NA | TRBV12-3/TRBV12-4 | NA | TGTGCCAGCAGTTTAGGGAGGGTTTTTTACGAGCAGTACTTC | CASSLGRVFYEQYF
TRBJ1-2 | NA | TRBV20-1 | many | TGCAGTGCTAGGACGGGAAAGGGGGTGTTAGGCTACACCTTC | CSARTGKGVLGYTF
TRBJ2-1 | TRBD2 | TRBV7-6 | few | TGTGCCAGCAGCTACCCAAGCGGGAGGTATGAGCAGTTCTTC | CASSYPSGRYEQFF
TRBJ2-3 | TRBD2 | TRBV20-1 | many | TGCAGTGCTAGAGGGGCTAGCGGGGTCACAGATACGCAGTATTTT | CSARGASGVTDTQYF
TRBJ2-5 | NA | TRBV6-2/TRBV6-3 | many | TGTGCCAGCAGTCCCGAAGGGGGTAGGGAGACCCAGTACTTC | CASSPEGGRETQYF
TRBJ2-3 | NA | TRBV12-3/TRBV12-4 | NA | TGTGCCAGCAGTTTCATGGTCGATACGCAGTATTTT | CASSFMVDTQYF
TRBJ1-1 | NA | TRBV12-3/TRBV12-4 | few | TGTGCCAGCAGCCTTGAGGAGAACACTGAAGCTTTCTTT | CASSLEENTEAFF
TRBJ1-1 | NA | TRBV19 | NA | TGTGCCAGTAGTATAGGATCAGTGAACACTGAAGCTTTCTTT | CASSIGSVNTEAFF
TRBJ2-3 | NA | TRBV3-1 | few | TGTGCCAGCAGCCACCCGGAGGGGGTTACAGATACGCAGTATTTT | CASSHPEGVTDTQYF
TRBJ2-5 | NA | TRBV7-9 | NA | TGTGCCAGCCAGGAGGGGAGAGAGACCCAGTACTTC | CASQEGRETQYF